These T cell receptor beta chains were read from a single sample in a study of identical twins. TCRdb ran MiXCR on the 5' RACE reads and lists one entry per CDR3 protein. Among some 460,000 distinct CDR3 sequences listed, 14% were seen once. These data were also reused for a study on yellow fever vaccine responses in identical twins.

The sample consisted of CD4+ T cells sorted from blood. These receptors originate from a woman younger than 35 in good health. CDR3s include the opening cysteine and the closing phenylalanine or tryptophan. A D gene is named only where the DNA matches it firmly. Size is stated for part of the rows, as once, few or many counts, or as a class when the clone is expanded.

TRBJ2-2 TRBD1 15 many TRBV5-1 TGCGCCAGCGGCGGACAGGGAGGAAACACCGGGGAGCTGTTTTTT CASGGQGGNTGELFF
TRBJ2-1 . 15 many TRBV9 TGTGCCAGCAGTCCGACGGACAGCTCCTACAATGAGCAGTTCTTC CASSPTDSSYNEQFF
TRBJ2-3 . 13 few TRBV20-1 TGCAGGCCCTTGGGGAGCCGGACAGATACGCAGTATTTT CRPLGSRTDTQYF
TRBJ2-3 TRBD2 16 few TRBV24-1 TGTGCCACCAGTGATTCGTCTAGCGGATACACAGATACGCAGTATTTT CATSDSSSGYTDTQYF
TRBJ2-7 TRBD2 14 . TRBV7-9 TGTGCCAGCAGCTTGGGGGGGTCTTCACACGAGCAGTACTTC CASSLGGSSHEQYF
TRBJ2-7 TRBD2 14 few TRBV20-1 TGCAGTGCTAGAGAAGCGGGAGCCTCCTACGAGCAGTACTTC CSAREAGASYEQYF
TRBJ1-4 . 15 few TRBV4-2 TGTGCCAGCAGCCAAGAGAAGGCCGGTTGGGAAAAACTGTTTTTT CASSQEKAGWEKLFF
TRBJ2-1 TRBD2 15 . TRBV2 TGTGCCAGCACTACACCCGGGACTACCTACAATGAGCAGTTCTTC CASTTPGTTYNEQFF
TRBJ1-4 TRBD1 15 . TRBV5-1 TGCGCCAGCAGCGAGGAGGGGGCCATTAATGAAAAACTGTTTTTT CASSEEGAINEKLFF
TRBJ2-7 . 14 . TRBV5-5 TGTGCCAGCAGCCGTCAGGAGGGTTACTACGAGCAGTACTTC CASSRQEGYYEQYF
TRBJ2-7 . 14 few TRBV7-9 TGTGCCAGCAGCTTGTCTGTATCGTCCTACGAGCAGTACTTC CASSLSVSSYEQYF
TRBJ2-1 . 14 . TRBV4-1 TGCGCCAGCAGCGACTGGAGCTCCTACAATGAGCAGTTCTTC CASSDWSSYNEQFF
TRBJ2-2 TRBD1 13 many TRBV12-3/TRBV12-4 TGTGCCAGCCGGGACAGGGGAGCCGGGGAGCTGTTTTTT CASRDRGAGELFF
TRBJ2-4 . 12 few TRBV20-1 TGCAGTGCTAGCCTAGGTAAAAACATTCAGTACTTC CSASLGKNIQYF
TRBJ1-2 TRBD1 14 few TRBV4-1 TGCGCCAGCAGCCCCCCGGGACAGCCCTATGGCTACACCTTC CASSPPGQPYGYTF
TRBJ2-1 TRBD2 14 few TRBV20-1 TGCAGTGCTAGAGTTAGCGGGGACTACAATGAGCAGTTCTTC CSARVSGDYNEQFF
TRBJ1-4 . 12 . TRBV2 TGTGCCAGTCATAGAGCGGGTGAAAAACTGTTTTTT CASHRAGEKLFF
TRBJ2-3 . 14 few TRBV12-3/TRBV12-4 TGTGCCAGCAGCCCCTGGGGGACTACAGATACGCAGTATTTT CASSPWGTTDTQYF
TRBJ2-5 TRBD2 18 many TRBV28 TGTGCCAGCAGTTTATACCTTCCGGGACTAGCGGGAGAAGAGACCCAGTACTTC CASSLYLPGLAGEETQYF
TRBJ2-7 . 16 few TRBV28 TGTGCCAGCCGAACGACCGGTTCCCGGAGCTCCTACGAGCAGTACTTC CASRTTGSRSSYEQYF
TRBJ1-1 . 13 few TRBV6-2/TRBV6-3 TGTGCCAGCAGTTTCTTCGTTGGGGGAGAAGCTTTCTTT CASSFFVGGEAFF
TRBJ2-2 . 14 few TRBV5-1 TGCGCCAGCAGCACCCAGACGAACACCGGGGAGCTGTTTTTT CASSTQTNTGELFF
TRBJ2-5 . 12 few TRBV28 TGTGCCACCTCGGGGGACCAAGAGACCCAGTACTTC CATSGDQETQYF
TRBJ2-3 TRBD2 20 few TRBV11-1 TGTGCCAGCAGCTCTCCCTCATTTCGGCTAGCGGGGATAATAGAAGATACGCAGTATTTT CASSSPSFRLAGIIEDTQYF
TRBJ2-1 TRBD2 16 many TRBV5-6 TGTGCCAGCAGCTTGGGAGCGGGGGGATCCTACAATGAGCAGTTCTTC CASSLGAGGSYNEQFF
TRBJ2-5 . 11 . TRBV28 TGTGCCAGTCGGGACACACAGACCCAGTACTTC CASRDTQTQYF
TRBJ2-5 . 14 . TRBV2 TGTGCCAGCAACCTACAGGGCCTAGGGGAGACCCAGTACTTC CASNLQGLGETQYF
TRBJ2-1 . 14 few TRBV20-1 TGCAGTGCTAGAGATCGGGAACAGTACAATGAGCAGTTCTTC CSARDREQYNEQFF
TRBJ1-2 . 13 few TRBV5-5 TGTGCCAGCAGCCCACAGGGAAACTATGGCTACACCTTC CASSPQGNYGYTF
TRBJ1-5 . 15 few TRBV19 TGTGCCAGTAGTAATGGGAGAGTAAGCAATCAGCCCCAGCATTTT CASSNGRVSNQPQHF
TRBJ1-2 TRBD1 15 few TRBV18 TGTGCCAGCTCACCTCAGGGACAGCTAAACTATGGCTACACCTTC CASSPQGQLNYGYTF